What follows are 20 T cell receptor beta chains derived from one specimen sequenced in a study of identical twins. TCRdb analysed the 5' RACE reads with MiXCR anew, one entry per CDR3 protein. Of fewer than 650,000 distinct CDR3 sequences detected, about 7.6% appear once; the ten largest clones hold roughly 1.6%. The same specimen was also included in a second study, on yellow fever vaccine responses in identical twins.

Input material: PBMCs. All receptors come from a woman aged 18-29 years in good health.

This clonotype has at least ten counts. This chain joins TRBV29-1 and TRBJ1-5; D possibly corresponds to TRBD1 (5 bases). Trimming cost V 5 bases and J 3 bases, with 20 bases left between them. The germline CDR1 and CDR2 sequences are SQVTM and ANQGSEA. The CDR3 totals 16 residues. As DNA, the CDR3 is TGCAGCGTTCTGACCCGACTCAGGGACTCCAATCAGCCCCAGCATTTT. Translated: CSVLTRLRDSNQPQHF.

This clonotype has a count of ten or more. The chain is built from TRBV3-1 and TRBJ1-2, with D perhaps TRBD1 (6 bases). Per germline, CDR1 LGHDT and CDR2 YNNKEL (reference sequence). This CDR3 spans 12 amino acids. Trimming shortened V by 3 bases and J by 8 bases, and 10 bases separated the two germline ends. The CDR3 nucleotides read TGTGCCAGCAGCCAGGGGGCGATGGGCTACACCTTC. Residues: CASSQGAMGYTF.

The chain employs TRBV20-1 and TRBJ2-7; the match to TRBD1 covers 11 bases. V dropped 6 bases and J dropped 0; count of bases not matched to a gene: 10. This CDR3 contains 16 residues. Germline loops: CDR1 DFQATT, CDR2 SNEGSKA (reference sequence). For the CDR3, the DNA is TGCAGTGCCCCACGGACAGGGGGCCCTCGCTCCTACGAGCAGTACGTC. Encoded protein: CSAPRTGGPRSYEQYV.

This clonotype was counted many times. The chain's CDR3 is CASGRVADTQYF. The CDR3 DNA follows: TGTGCCAGCGGAAGGGTGGCAGATACGCAGTATTTT. The rearrangement joins TRBV7-9 to TRBJ2-3; D remains ambiguous. The CDR3 consists of 12 residues. Germline CDR1 SEHNR, CDR2 FQNEAQ (reference sequence). V lost 8 bases and J lost 4, with 10 bases in between.

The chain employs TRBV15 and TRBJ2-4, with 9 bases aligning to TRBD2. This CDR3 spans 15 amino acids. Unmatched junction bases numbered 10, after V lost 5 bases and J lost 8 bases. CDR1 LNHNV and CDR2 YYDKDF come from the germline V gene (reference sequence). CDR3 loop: CATSSSGANLDIQYF. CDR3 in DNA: TGTGCCACCAGCTCTAGCGGGGCAAATTTGGACATTCAGTACTTC.

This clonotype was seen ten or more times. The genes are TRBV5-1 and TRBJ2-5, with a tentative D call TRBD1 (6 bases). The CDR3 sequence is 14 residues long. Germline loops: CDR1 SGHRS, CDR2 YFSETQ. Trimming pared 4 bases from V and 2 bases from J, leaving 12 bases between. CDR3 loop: CASSNGQRQETQYF. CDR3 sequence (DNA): TGCGCCAGCAGCAATGGACAGCGGCAAGAGACCCAGTACTTC.

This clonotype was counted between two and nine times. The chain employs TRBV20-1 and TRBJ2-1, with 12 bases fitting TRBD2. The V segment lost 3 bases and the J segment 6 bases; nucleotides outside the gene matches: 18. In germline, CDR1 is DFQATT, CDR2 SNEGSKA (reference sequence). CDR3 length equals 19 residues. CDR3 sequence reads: CSASLRRTSGNDESNEQFF. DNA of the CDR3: TGCAGTGCTAGCCTCCGGCGGACTAGCGGGAATGATGAGTCCAATGAGCAGTTCTTC.

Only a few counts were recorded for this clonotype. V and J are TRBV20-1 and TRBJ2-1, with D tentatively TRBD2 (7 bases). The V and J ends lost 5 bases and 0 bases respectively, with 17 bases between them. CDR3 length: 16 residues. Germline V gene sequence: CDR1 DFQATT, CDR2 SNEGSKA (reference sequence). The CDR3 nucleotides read TGCAGTGCTCATTCGGCGGGGGCCAGCTCCTACAATGAGCAGTTCTTC. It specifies CSAHSAGASSYNEQFF.

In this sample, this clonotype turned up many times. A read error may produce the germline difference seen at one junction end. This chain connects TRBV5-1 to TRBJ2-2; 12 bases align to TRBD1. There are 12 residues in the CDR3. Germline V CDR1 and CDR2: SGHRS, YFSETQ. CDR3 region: CASSLEGQGAYF. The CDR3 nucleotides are TGCGCCAGCAGCTTGGAGGGACAGGGGGCCTATTTT. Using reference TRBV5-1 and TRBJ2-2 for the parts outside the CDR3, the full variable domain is KAGVTQTPRYLIKTRGQQVTLSCSPISGHRSVSWYQQTPGQGLQFLFEYFSETQRNKGNFPGRFSGRQFSNSRSEMNVSTLELGDSALYLCASSLEGQGAYFGEGSRLTVL.

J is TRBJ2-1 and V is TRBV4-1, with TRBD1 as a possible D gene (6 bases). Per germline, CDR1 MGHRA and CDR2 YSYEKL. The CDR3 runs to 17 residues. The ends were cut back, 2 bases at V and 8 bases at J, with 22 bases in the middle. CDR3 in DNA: TGCGCCAGCAGCCAACTAAGGACAGACCTTCTGGCGGATGAGCAGTTCTTC. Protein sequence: CASSQLRTDLLADEQFF.

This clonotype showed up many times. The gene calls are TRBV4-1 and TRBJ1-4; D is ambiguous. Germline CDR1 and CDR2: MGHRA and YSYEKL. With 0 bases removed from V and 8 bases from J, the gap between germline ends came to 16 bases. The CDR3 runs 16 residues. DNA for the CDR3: TGCGCCAGCAGCCAAGACCCGCCAGGACGAGGGGAAAAACTGTTTTTT. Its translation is CASSQDPPGRGEKLFF.

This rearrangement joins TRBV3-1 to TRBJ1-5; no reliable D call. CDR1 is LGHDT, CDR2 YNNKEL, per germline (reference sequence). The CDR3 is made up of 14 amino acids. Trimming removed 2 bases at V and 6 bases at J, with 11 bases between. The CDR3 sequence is CASSQSTLGQPQHF. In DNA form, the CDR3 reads TGTGCCAGCAGCCAATCCACCCTTGGTCAGCCCCAGCATTTT.

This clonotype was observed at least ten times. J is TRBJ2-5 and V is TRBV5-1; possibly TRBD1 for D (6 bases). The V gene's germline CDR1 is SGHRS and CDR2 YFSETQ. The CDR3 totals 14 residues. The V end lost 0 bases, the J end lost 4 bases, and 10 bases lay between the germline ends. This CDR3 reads CASSLEGGRETQYF. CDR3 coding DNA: TGCGCCAGCAGCTTGGAAGGGGGAAGAGAGACCCAGTACTTC.

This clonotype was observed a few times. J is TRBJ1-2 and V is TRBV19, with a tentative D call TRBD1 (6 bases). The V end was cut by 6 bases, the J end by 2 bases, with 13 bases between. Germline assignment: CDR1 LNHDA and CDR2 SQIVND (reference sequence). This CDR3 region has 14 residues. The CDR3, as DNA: TGTGCCAGTAGACTCATGGGGGCGAACTATGGCTACACCTTC. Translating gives CASRLMGANYGYTF.

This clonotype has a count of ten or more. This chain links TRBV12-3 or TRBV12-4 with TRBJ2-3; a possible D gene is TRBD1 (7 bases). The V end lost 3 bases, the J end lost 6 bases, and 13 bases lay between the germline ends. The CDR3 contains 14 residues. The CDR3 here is CASSFGGGSDTQYF. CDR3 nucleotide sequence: TGTGCCAGCAGTTTTGGAGGGGGCTCCGATACGCAGTATTTT.

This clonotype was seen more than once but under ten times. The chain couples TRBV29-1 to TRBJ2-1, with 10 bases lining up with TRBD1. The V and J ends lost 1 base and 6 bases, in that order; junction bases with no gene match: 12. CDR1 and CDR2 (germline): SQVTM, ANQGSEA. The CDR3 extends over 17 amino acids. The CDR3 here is CSVEGLTGTGVSNEQFF. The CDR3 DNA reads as TGCAGCGTTGAAGGTCTGACCGGGACAGGGGTTTCCAATGAGCAGTTCTTC.

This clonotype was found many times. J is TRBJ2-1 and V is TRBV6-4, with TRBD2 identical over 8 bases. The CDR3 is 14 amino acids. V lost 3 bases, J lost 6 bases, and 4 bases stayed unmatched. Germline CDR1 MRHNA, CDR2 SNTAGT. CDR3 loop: CASSEGSGANEQFF. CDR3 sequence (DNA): TGTGCCAGCAGTGAGGGTAGCGGGGCCAATGAGCAGTTCTTC.

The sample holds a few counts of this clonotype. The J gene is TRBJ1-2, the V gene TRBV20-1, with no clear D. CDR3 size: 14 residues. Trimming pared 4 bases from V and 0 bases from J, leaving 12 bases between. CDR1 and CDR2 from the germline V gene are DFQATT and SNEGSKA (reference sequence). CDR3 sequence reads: CSAIGHRANYGYTF. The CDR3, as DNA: TGCAGTGCTATCGGGCACAGAGCTAACTATGGCTACACCTTC.

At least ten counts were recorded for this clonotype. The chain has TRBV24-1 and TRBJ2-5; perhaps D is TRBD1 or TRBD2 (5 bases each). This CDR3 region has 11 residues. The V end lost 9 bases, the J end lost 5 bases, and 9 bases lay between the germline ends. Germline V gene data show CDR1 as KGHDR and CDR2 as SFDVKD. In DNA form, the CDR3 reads TGTGCCACCGGGGGTTTCGAGACCCAGTACTTC. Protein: CATGGFETQYF.

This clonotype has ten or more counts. The CDR3 DNA reads TGCGCCAGCAGCGTAAGCGGGGGCAGCTCCTACAATGAGCAGTTCTTC. This gives the protein CASSVSGGSSYNEQFF. The chain carries TRBV5-1 and TRBJ2-1, with 8 bases matching TRBD2. Germline CDR1 is SGHRS and CDR2 is YFSETQ. There are 16 residues in the CDR3. With 4 bases clipped from V and 0 bases from J, the junction kept 6 bases outside the gene matches.